The 8 T cell receptor beta chains below were found in one sample sequenced in a study of T cell repertoires in cytomegalovirus infection. No cognate antigen is known for these TCRs. TCRdb independently ran MiXCR on the reads; one entry per CDR3 protein. The data hold roughly 730,000 distinct CDR3 sequences, with 30% to 35% observed a single time. The sample consisted of cultured PBMCs, taken from culture after CMV antigen stimulation. The receptors stem from a human donor in good health (CMV status not recorded). Some clones in this sample may be carry-over from other donors' samples.

The rearrangement links TRBV4-3 to TRBJ1-4; maybe TRBD1 (5 bases). This CDR3 is built from 16 residues. Per germline, CDR1 LGHNA and CDR2 YSLEER. V was trimmed by 0 bases and J by 8 bases, leaving 16 bases between them. In DNA, the CDR3 is TGCGCCAGCAGCCAAGAGTATAGCAGGGTGTGGGAAAAACTGTTTTTT. This sequence encodes CASSQEYSRVWEKLFF.

This clonotype came up many times. The chain recombines TRBV10-3 with TRBJ2-6; 8 bases fit TRBD2. Germline V lookup: CDR1 ENHRY, CDR2 SYGVKD. After removal of 10 bases from V and 0 bases from J, the junction contained 20 bases not matched to a gene. This CDR3 is 20 amino acids long. This CDR3 reads CATRGPAGVSWGSGANVLTF. The CDR3 bases are TGTGCCACCCGGGGCCCAGCGGGAGTTTCGTGGGGCTCTGGGGCCAACGTCCTGACTTTC.

This clonotype was detected only a few times. V is TRBV5-1 and J is TRBJ1-4; D is possibly TRBD1 (6 bases). The germline gives CDR1 SGHRS, CDR2 YFSETQ. The CDR3 runs 15 residues. V lost 0 bases to trimming and J lost 6 bases, with 12 bases between them. The CDR3 protein is CASSLDRPGDEKLFF. The CDR3 DNA follows: TGCGCCAGCAGCTTGGATAGACCAGGGGATGAAAAACTGTTTTTT.

The chain recombines TRBV7-2 with TRBJ2-2; 8 nucleotides match TRBD2. The V gene's germline CDR1 is SGHTA and CDR2 FQGNSA. CDR3 length: 16 residues. J was trimmed by 5 bases and V by 1 base; bases with no gene match: 6. The CDR3 is CASSLVWGLGTGELFF. The CDR3, as DNA: TGTGCCAGCAGCTTAGTGTGGGGACTAGGAACCGGGGAGCTGTTTTTT.

This clonotype was observed at least ten times. The CDR3 nucleotides read TGTGCCAGCAGCCCTTCTGGACAGGGCCGAGATCAGCCCCAGCATTTT. Translation gives CASSPSGQGRDQPQHF. The chain joins TRBV7-2 to TRBJ1-5; 8 bases are a match to TRBD1. Trimming at V came to 5 bases and at J to 5 bases, leaving 11 bases not matched to a gene. This CDR3 has 16 residues. Germline V gives CDR1 SGHTA, CDR2 FQGNSA.

This clonotype has a handful of counts. J is TRBJ1-1 and V is TRBV6-5; no reliable D call. This CDR3 is built from 12 residues. CDR1 is MNHEY, CDR2 SVGAGI, per germline. The germline V and J ends were trimmed by 6 bases and 4 bases, with 9 bases remaining between them. The CDR3 region has the DNA TGTGCCAGCAGCAGCAGAATCACTGAAGCTTTCTTT. This gives the protein CASSSRITEAFF.

Many counts were recorded for this clonotype. The chain couples TRBV7-2 to TRBJ2-3; no firm D call. Per germline, CDR1 SGHTA and CDR2 FQGNSA. The germline V and J ends were trimmed by 1 base and 0 bases, with 14 bases remaining between them. The CDR3 has 17 residues. CDR3 amino acids: CASSLDLLQTSTDTQYF. The CDR3 DNA sequence: TGTGCCAGCAGCTTAGATCTACTGCAAACCAGCACAGATACGCAGTATTTT.

This chain connects TRBV14 to TRBJ1-2, with unresolved D. The CDR3 loop spans 13 amino acids. Germline V gene lookup returns CDR1 SGHDN and CDR2 FVKESK. Trimming shortened V by 0 bases and J by 7 bases, and 9 bases separated the two germline ends. The CDR3 nucleotides read TGTGCCAGCAGCCAAGATTTGGGTGTTGGCTACACCTTC. Its protein product is CASSQDLGVGYTF.